This is a list of T cell receptor beta chains from one sample in a study of control samples from healthy donors and cancer patients. TCRdb's table, derived via immunoSEQ multiplex PCR, lists solely in-frame clones and lacks some. The table records roughly 50,000 clones, more than 80% of them present only once. The sequenced sample consisted of PBMCs. These receptors were obtained from a man aged 25-40 years with colorectal cancer. The CDR3 runs from the conserved cysteine through the conserved F or W. A D gene is named only where the DNA matches it firmly. Rows may omit the clone size; those that give it use once, few, many or a size class.

J gene: TRBJ2-1
clone size: -
V gene: TRBV10-3
D gene: TRBD2
CDR3 DNA: TGTGCCATCAAGTCTGGGAGCGGGGATGAGCAGTTCTTC
CDR3 protein: CAIKSGSGDEQFF

J gene: TRBJ2-7
clone size: -
V gene: TRBV7-2
D gene: TRBD2
CDR3 DNA: TGTGCCAGCAGCTTACGGGGGGGGCGGGAGCAGTACTTC
CDR3 protein: CASSLRGGREQYF

J gene: TRBJ2-6
clone size: -
V gene: TRBV14
D gene: TRBD1
CDR3 DNA: TGTGCCAGCAGCCGGGACGGACAGGGGATTTCCTCTGGGGCCAACGTCCTGACTTTC
CDR3 protein: CASSRDGQGISSGANVLTF

J gene: TRBJ2-3
clone size: -
V gene: TRBV3-1/TRBV3-2
D gene: -
CDR3 DNA: TGTGCCAGCAGCTCGGGCCTTAGTACAGATACGCAGTATTTT
CDR3 protein: CASSSGLSTDTQYF

J gene: TRBJ1-2
clone size: -
V gene: TRBV2
D gene: -
CDR3 DNA: TGTGCCAGCAGTGAGGGCCTCTATGGCTACACCTTC
CDR3 protein: CASSEGLYGYTF

J gene: TRBJ1-3
clone size: -
V gene: TRBV12-3/TRBV12-4
D gene: -
CDR3 DNA: TGTGCCAGCAGCCCTGCTCCTGGAAACACCATATATTTT
CDR3 protein: CASSPAPGNTIYF

J gene: TRBJ1-1
clone size: -
V gene: TRBV7-6
D gene: TRBD1
CDR3 DNA: TGTGCCAGCAGCTTGACAGGGGCCACTGAAGCTTTCTTT
CDR3 protein: CASSLTGATEAFF

J gene: TRBJ1-5
clone size: -
V gene: TRBV6-2/TRBV6-3
D gene: -
CDR3 DNA: TGTGCCAGCAGTCCCAAAGATAGCAATCAGCCCCAGCATTTT
CDR3 protein: CASSPKDSNQPQHF

J gene: TRBJ2-3
clone size: -
V gene: TRBV30
D gene: -
CDR3 DNA: TGTGCCTGGAGTGTACGGCGGGGCGGTACGGCAGATACGCAGTATTTT
CDR3 protein: CAWSVRRGGTADTQYF

J gene: TRBJ1-4
clone size: -
V gene: TRBV5-1
D gene: TRBD1
CDR3 DNA: TGCGCCAGCAGCACGGGAAGGGACAGGGAACTTCCGAATGAAAAACTGTTTTTT
CDR3 protein: CASSTGRDRELPNEKLFF

J gene: TRBJ1-3
clone size: -
V gene: TRBV3-1/TRBV3-2
D gene: -
CDR3 DNA: TGTGCCAGCAGCCAAGAAAGCGGCACCATATATTTT
CDR3 protein: CASSQESGTIYF

J gene: TRBJ2-7
clone size: -
V gene: TRBV5-4
D gene: TRBD2
CDR3 DNA: TGTGCCAGCAGCGAGGGACTAGCAGGCTACGAGCAGTACTTC
CDR3 protein: CASSEGLAGYEQYF

J gene: TRBJ1-1
clone size: -
V gene: TRBV11-2
D gene: -
CDR3 DNA: TGTGCCAGCAGCATAACAACGCAGGGGCGAGACACTGAAGCTTTCTTT
CDR3 protein: CASSITTQGRDTEAFF

J gene: TRBJ1-5
clone size: -
V gene: TRBV7-9
D gene: -
CDR3 DNA: TGTGCCAGCAGCTCCCCAGGTTCGCCCCAGCATTTT
CDR3 protein: CASSSPGSPQHF

J gene: TRBJ1-1
clone size: once
V gene: TRBV19
D gene: -
CDR3 DNA: TGTGCCAGTAGTATCGTGGGCGGGACCAGGGGAGACACTGAAGCTTTCTTT
CDR3 protein: CASSIVGGTRGDTEAFF

J gene: TRBJ1-2
clone size: -
V gene: TRBV4-3
D gene: TRBD1
CDR3 DNA: TGCGCCAGCAGCCAAGATGCTGGGACAGGGAGCTATGGCTACACCTTC
CDR3 protein: CASSQDAGTGSYGYTF

J gene: TRBJ2-4
clone size: -
V gene: TRBV6-1
D gene: TRBD2
CDR3 DNA: TGTGCCAGCAGTGGGGCCGAGGGCTTTCGGTACGGGGGGACGAGAAACATTCAGTACTTC
CDR3 protein: CASSGAEGFRYGGTRNIQYF

J gene: TRBJ1-1
clone size: -
V gene: TRBV27
D gene: TRBD1
CDR3 DNA: TGTGCCAGCAGTCCCTCCGGGACAGGAAACACTGAAGCTTTCTTT
CDR3 protein: CASSPSGTGNTEAFF

J gene: TRBJ2-3
clone size: -
V gene: TRBV2
D gene: TRBD1
CDR3 DNA: TGTGCCAGCAGTGGGGTGACAGGGAGCACAGATACGCAGTATTTT
CDR3 protein: CASSGVTGSTDTQYF

J gene: TRBJ1-3
clone size: -
V gene: TRBV30
D gene: -
CDR3 DNA: TGTGCCTGGATAAGTGGAAACACCATATATTTT
CDR3 protein: CAWISGNTIYF

J gene: TRBJ1-2
clone size: once
V gene: TRBV12-3/TRBV12-4
D gene: -
CDR3 DNA: TGTGCCAGCAGTTTCCAGGGTTTGAGTGGCTACACCTTC
CDR3 protein: CASSFQGLSGYTF

J gene: TRBJ1-1
clone size: once
V gene: TRBV5-4
D gene: -
CDR3 DNA: TGTGCCAGCAGCTTAAGTGGGATGAACACTGAAGCTTTCTTT
CDR3 protein: CASSLSGMNTEAFF

J gene: TRBJ1-2
clone size: once
V gene: TRBV12-3/TRBV12-4
D gene: -
CDR3 DNA: TGTGCCAGCAGTTTTAACAGGGTACGCGGCTACACCTTC
CDR3 protein: CASSFNRVRGYTF

J gene: TRBJ1-1
clone size: -
V gene: TRBV27
D gene: -
CDR3 DNA: TGTGCCAGCAGTCGAGGGGGGCCCAACACTGAAGCTTTCTTT
CDR3 protein: CASSRGGPNTEAFF

J gene: TRBJ1-6
clone size: few
V gene: TRBV11-2
D gene: TRBD1
CDR3 DNA: TGTGCCAGCAGCTTATGGGGGACAGCCTATAATTCACCCCTCCACTTT
CDR3 protein: CASSLWGTAYNSPLHF

J gene: TRBJ2-3
clone size: -
V gene: TRBV18
D gene: TRBD2
CDR3 DNA: TGTGCCAGCTCACCGGGCGGCGGGGGGGCCACAGATACGCAGTATTTT
CDR3 protein: CASSPGGGGATDTQYF

J gene: TRBJ2-1
clone size: -
V gene: TRBV2
D gene: -
CDR3 DNA: TGTGCCAGCATAGCTGAGGTTGAGCAGTTCTTC
CDR3 protein: CASIAEVEQFF

J gene: TRBJ2-2
clone size: -
V gene: TRBV6-6
D gene: TRBD2
CDR3 DNA: TGTGCCAGCAGGCCTAGCGGGGTTAACACCGAGGAGCTGTTTTTT
CDR3 protein: CASRPSGVNTEELFF

J gene: TRBJ1-2
clone size: -
V gene: TRBV5-5
D gene: -
CDR3 DNA: TGTGCCAGCAGCTTGGCCGATGGATTCTATGGCTACACCTTC
CDR3 protein: CASSLADGFYGYTF

J gene: TRBJ1-1
clone size: few
V gene: TRBV5-1
D gene: -
CDR3 DNA: TGCGCCAGCAGCTCTCCTTCAAGGAACACTGAAGCTTTCTTT
CDR3 protein: CASSSPSRNTEAFF

J gene: TRBJ2-7
clone size: -
V gene: TRBV10-1
D gene: -
CDR3 DNA: TGCGCCAGCAGTGAGTCAAGGGGGGGGAGGCAGTACTTC
CDR3 protein: CASSESRGGRQYF

J gene: TRBJ2-1
clone size: -
V gene: TRBV5-1
D gene: -
CDR3 DNA: TGCGCCAGCAGCTTGGAGAGCTCCTACAATGAGCAGTTCTTC
CDR3 protein: CASSLESSYNEQFF

J gene: TRBJ2-6
clone size: -
V gene: TRBV2
D gene: TRBD1
CDR3 DNA: TGTGCCAGCATACAGGGGGCCGCTGGGGCCAACGTCCTGACTTTC
CDR3 protein: CASIQGAAGANVLTF

J gene: TRBJ2-3
clone size: -
V gene: TRBV6-5
D gene: -
CDR3 DNA: TGTGCCAGCAAACTCACAGGCGGGGCAGATACGCAGTATTTT
CDR3 protein: CASKLTGGADTQYF

J gene: TRBJ1-1
clone size: -
V gene: TRBV5-5
D gene: -
CDR3 DNA: TGTGCCAGCAGCTTCGGAGACTATGAAGCTTTCTTT
CDR3 protein: CASSFGDYEAFF

J gene: TRBJ2-3
clone size: -
V gene: TRBV29-1
D gene: -
CDR3 DNA: TGCAGCGTTGTCGGGGGTTTGGTTACAGGGGTCCCCCAGGGTCCAGATACGCAGTATTTT
CDR3 protein: CSVVGGLVTGVPQGPDTQYF

J gene: TRBJ2-3
clone size: -
V gene: TRBV7-2
D gene: -
CDR3 DNA: TGTGCCAGCAGCTTGTTAATTACTAGCACAGATACGCAGTATTTT
CDR3 protein: CASSLLITSTDTQYF

J gene: TRBJ2-3
clone size: -
V gene: TRBV5-8
D gene: TRBD1
CDR3 DNA: TGTGCCAGCAGGGACAGGGGAACAGATACGCAGTATTTT
CDR3 protein: CASRDRGTDTQYF

J gene: TRBJ1-1
clone size: once
V gene: TRBV30
D gene: -
CDR3 DNA: TGTGCCTGGAGTGTACAAATTGAAGCTTTCTTT
CDR3 protein: CAWSVQIEAFF

J gene: TRBJ1-2
clone size: -
V gene: TRBV30
D gene: -
CDR3 DNA: TGTGCCTGGAGAACGGGGCGGAAGAATGGCTACACCTTC
CDR3 protein: CAWRTGRKNGYTF

J gene: TRBJ1-1
clone size: -
V gene: TRBV6-6
D gene: -
CDR3 DNA: TGTGCCAGCAGTCCTCGACAGACTGAAGCTTTCTTT
CDR3 protein: CASSPRQTEAFF

J gene: TRBJ1-1
clone size: once
V gene: TRBV29-1
D gene: -
CDR3 DNA: TGCAGCGTTGAACAGGGCTGGAACACTGAAGCTTTCTTT
CDR3 protein: CSVEQGWNTEAFF

J gene: TRBJ1-1
clone size: -
V gene: TRBV29-1
D gene: TRBD1
CDR3 DNA: TGCAGCGTTGAGAATACAGGGGCCACTGAAGCTTTCTTT
CDR3 protein: CSVENTGATEAFF

J gene: TRBJ1-1
clone size: -
V gene: TRBV5-1
D gene: TRBD1
CDR3 DNA: TGCGCCAGCAGCCCGGGACAGGGGGCGGGGGCTGAAGCTTTCTTT
CDR3 protein: CASSPGQGAGAEAFF

J gene: TRBJ1-5
clone size: -
V gene: TRBV6-2/TRBV6-3
D gene: -
CDR3 DNA: TGTGCCAGCAGTCGCATGCTAAATCAGCCCCAGCATTTT
CDR3 protein: CASSRMLNQPQHF

J gene: TRBJ1-6
clone size: -
V gene: TRBV7-7
D gene: -
CDR3 DNA: TGTGCCAGCAGCTTAGATATTGTCAAAGTAGGGAGCTCCTATAATTCACCCCTCCACTTT
CDR3 protein: CASSLDIVKVGSSYNSPLHF

J gene: TRBJ2-3
clone size: -
V gene: TRBV7-9
D gene: TRBD2
CDR3 DNA: TGTGCCAGCAGCATAGCTAGCGGGGGGTTCTCAGATACGCAGTATTTT
CDR3 protein: CASSIASGGFSDTQYF